This is a list of T cell receptor beta chains from one sample in a study of early T cells in non-severe SARS-CoV-2 infection. TCRdb passed the 5' RACE reads through MiXCR, listing each CDR3 protein once. The sample yields over 85,000 distinct CDR3 sequences, around 13% seen once. The specimen was whole blood. The source of these receptors is an adult who was a healthcare worker with PCR-confirmed SARS-CoV-2 infection or an uninfected control (not recorded which). CDR3s leave out the opening cysteine and the closing phenylalanine or tryptophan. D genes are given only for firm matches.

length,V,D,CDR3
11,TRBV5-1,NA,ASSLIKDSPLH
10,TRBV30,NA,AWSESWREQY
13,TRBV18,TRBD1,ASSRSGTGVYGYS
11,TRBV7-2,NA,ASSERGWEKLF
14,TRBV19,TRBD1,ASSSWAGGNTGELF
13,TRBV5-1,NA,ASSLVSGTTDTQY
11,TRBV28,NA,ASRAGRSYEQY
14,TRBV18,NA,ASSPPGPYSNQPQH
13,TRBV10-2,NA,ASSTITGNNEKLF
10,TRBV7-2,NA,ASSSAPDTQY
11,TRBV6-6,NA,ASSYFGQETQY
15,TRBV11-2,TRBD2,ASSLDRVGGILGEQF
11,TRBV12-3/TRBV12-4,NA,ASSFVGNYGYT
14,TRBV11-2,TRBD2,ASSLGVAGSQETQY
12,TRBV30,NA,AWNPGSSYNEQF
13,TRBV4-1,NA,ASSQDEWLAIEQF
10,TRBV20-1,NA,SARQGPSEAF
13,TRBV9,NA,ASSVVPTGFDEQF
12,TRBV7-6,TRBD1,ASSSPTGPNEQF
13,TRBV28,NA,ASSSPGTFGNTIY
11,TRBV7-7,NA,ASSLVITGELF
13,TRBV28,NA,ASSLQPGQRTEAF
18,TRBV3-1,NA,ASSPLGANRLSPGANVLT
13,TRBV19,NA,ASSAQTRRYNEQF
11,TRBV29-1,TRBD1,SVCRDSRTEAF
11,TRBV7-6,TRBD1,ASRPGGSGELF